This TCR beta chain is from a study of shared clonotypes between healthy human individuals. Sequencing used immunoSEQ multiplex PCR; TCRdb keeps in-frame clones, though not all of them. The sample lists roughly 590,000 clones, just under 97% occurring once. V dropped 5 bases and J dropped 3 bases, with 15 bases sitting between them. The CDR3 spans 15 residues. The V gene's germline CDR1 is SEHNR and CDR2 FQNEAQ (reference sequence). Naive CD8 cells lacked CD45RO, underwent positive selection for CCR7 and left out terminally differentiated effector memory CD45RA+ cells. The TCR comes from a woman younger than 45 in good health. The V call is TRBV7-9, the J call TRBJ2-3; D remains unclear. The sequenced material came from naive CD8+ T cells sorted from blood. CDR3 loop: CASSTTTVGTDTQYF. CDR3 nucleotides: TGTGCCAGCAGCACAACTACCGTAGGGACAGATACGCAGTATTTT.